The present T cell receptor (beta chain) was sequenced within a study of graft-versus-host responses after intestinal transplantation. Study-level information: Every one of the recipients received anti-thymocyte globulin induction and afterwards took tacrolimus and steroids for around 3 years.

In regard to this clone: Its antigen remains unknown.

The study's findings and limits: GvH clone levels peaked in circulation, and this peak was associated with early post-transplant HvG declines. GvH clones occurred in recipient marrow; some first appeared in ileum or blood.

Trimming left V 8 bases short and J 2 bases short, with 25 bases between. The CDR3 has 17 amino acids. CDR1 is SNHLY, CDR2 FYNNEI, per germline. Sequencing used immunoSEQ multiplex PCR; TCRdb keeps in-frame clones, though not all of them. Of approximately 3,500 clones in the sample, roughly 70% were seen once. The time point is: postoperative day 105 after intestinal transplantation (dayNNNN = postoperative day). The authors processed graft tissue to release intraepithelial and lamina propria lymphocytes. The sequence derives from a human patient who received an intestinal transplant, so some T cells may come from the graft donor. Sequenced material: ileum tissue, taken 105 days after intestinal transplantation. The chain uses TRBV2 and TRBJ2-7, with TRBD1 as a possible D gene (5 bases). The CDR3 DNA is TGTGCCAGCGAAGGACAAGGACGTATAAGTGTGCCCTACGAGCAGTACTTC. It translates to CASEGQGRISVPYEQYF.